The rows below give T cell receptor beta chains drawn from one sample of a study of human T cells and chemical hapten exposure. TCRdb fed the RACE reads into MiXCR, producing one record per CDR3 protein. The profile covers about 110,000 distinct CDR3 sequences, with more than 10% appearing a single time and 1.6% taken by the ten largest. Material: whole blood, obtained in connection with sensitization to the hapten diphenylcyclopropenone (DPC). Source of these receptors: a woman aged 50 to 65 with alopecia areata. Some clones in this sample may be carry-over from other donors' samples. Both conserved end residues are part of each CDR3. The order of the fields is J gene, CDR3 length, V gene, CDR3 protein.

TRBJ1-6,15,TRBV7-9,CASTPGTLYNSPLHF
TRBJ2-1,12,TRBV6-2/TRBV6-3,CASSGTNNEQFF
TRBJ2-5,17,TRBV11-2,CASSYMTNSVIQETQYF
TRBJ2-5,14,TRBV12-3/TRBV12-4,CASSATGYQETQYF
TRBJ2-5,12,TRBV29-1,CSLLGGSETQYF
TRBJ2-5,14,TRBV28,CASSPGGPQETQYF
TRBJ2-7,16,TRBV28,CASSSSGGPLLYEQYF
TRBJ1-6,14,TRBV12-3/TRBV12-4,CASSPGGFNSPLHF
TRBJ1-5,16,TRBV6-6,CASSYPPHYSNQPQHF
TRBJ1-1,14,TRBV20-1,CSARSGVGTTEAFF
TRBJ1-5,15,TRBV5-1,CASSLYGADNQPQHF
TRBJ2-1,12,TRBV7-9,CASSSLGNEQFF
TRBJ2-3,11,TRBV3-1,CASSHRDTQYF
TRBJ1-1,15,TRBV5-1,CASSLTSRSGTEAFF
TRBJ2-7,14,TRBV18,CASSTLSGSYEQYF
TRBJ1-2,12,TRBV12-3/TRBV12-4,CASRRGRGGYTF
TRBJ1-1,15,TRBV12-3/TRBV12-4,CASSFSLGGETEAFF
TRBJ2-5,13,TRBV14,CASSAQAQETQYF
TRBJ1-5,15,TRBV28,CASSWGQGGNQPQHF
TRBJ1-1,14,TRBV5-1,CASQTGTMNTEAFF
TRBJ2-7,14,TRBV19,CASSAGPAAYEQYF
TRBJ1-6,14,TRBV5-6,CASSLRYKRSPLHF
TRBJ1-4,16,TRBV28,CASSRDRDRPNEKLFF
TRBJ2-2,15,TRBV9,CASSLGQGSTGELFF
TRBJ2-2,13,TRBV28,CASKPGRTGELFF